This paragraph covers one T cell receptor beta chain sequence. The antigen remains undetermined. This sample is drawn from a study of response to subunit inactivated influenza vaccine. Study-level points and caveats: Every seasonal influenza vaccination brings in few new T cells, the authors suggested.

TCRdb reprocessed the RT-PCR reads via MiXCR and lists one record per CDR3 protein. Found here are 500,000 to 600,000 distinct CDR3 sequences, roughly 12% of them singletons; the top ten hold 8% to 13%. The germline gives CDR1 MNHNS, CDR2 SASEGT. This CDR3 is 13 amino acids long. Trimming left V 6 bases short and J 0 bases short, with 6 bases between. This same sample was also taken into another study, of T cells expressing NK-cell markers. That source notes: Scientists made TCR beta cDNA using 5'RACE template switching with UMIs. Obtained from sorted CD3+CD56+NKG2C+, CD3+CD56+NKG2C- and CD3+CD56-NKG2C+ T cells were the TCR beta repertoires. Dominant NKG2C+ clonotypes in a handful of donors made up roughly 1.0-8% of CD8+ T cells.

The sequence was collected from a man in his fifties who received an inactivated influenza vaccine. The starting material was PBMCs from blood, obtained on the day of vaccination. This chain connects TRBV6-1 to TRBJ1-5, with unresolved D. The CDR3 loop is CASRSNSNQPQHF. The CDR3 DNA reads TGTGCCAGCAGATCAAATAGCAATCAGCCCCAGCATTTT.